Listed here are 29 T cell receptor beta chains from one sample, sequenced in a study of CD8+CD57+ T cells in acquired aplastic anemia. TCR beta VDJ and CDR3 were profiled, and genomic DNA was the template. Via MiXCR, TCRdb re-called the reads, giving one row per CDR3 protein. The table includes approximately 160,000 distinct CDR3 sequences, around 45% detected once. Material for sequencing was sorted CD4+, CD8+, or CD8+CD57+ T cells (not recorded which) from PBMCs. These receptor sequences come from a human donor in good health.

With respect to this clonotype: Mismatch with germline at one junction end may stem from a read error. This CDR3 reads CASSLVGRADEQLF. The CDR3 coding sequence is TGTGCCAGCAGCTTGGTGGGCAGGGCCGATGAGCAGCTCTTC. The rearrangement links TRBV5-5 to TRBJ2-1; D might be TRBD1 (5 bases). The V gene's germline CDR1 is SGHKS and CDR2 YYEKEE (reference sequence). The CDR3 has 14 amino acids.

In this sample, this clonotype turned up a few times. The chain employs TRBV12-5 and TRBJ1-2, with D perhaps matching TRBD1 (5 bases). V was pared by 7 bases and J by 1 base, with 10 bases between. CDR3 length equals 13 residues. Germline V gene data show CDR1 as LGHNT and CDR2 as FRNRAP. The DNA for the CDR3 is TGTGCTAGTGACCAGGGATTTAACTATGGCTACACCTTC. This codes for CASDQGFNYGYTF.

This chain uses TRBV15 with TRBJ2-7, with D possibly TRBD1 on 5 matching bases. The germline gives CDR1 LNHNV, CDR2 YYDKDF (reference sequence). V lost 3 bases to trimming and J lost 3 bases, with 21 bases between them. The CDR3 sequence is 17 residues long. Here the CDR3 reads CATSSLTDAQRGYEQYF. The CDR3 nucleotides read TGTGCCACCAGCAGTCTCACGGACGCTCAAAGGGGCTACGAGCAGTACTTC.

The chain combines TRBV7-9 with TRBJ2-7; TRBD1 agrees at 11 bases. The CDR3 is made up of 14 amino acids. Germline V CDR1 and CDR2: SEHNR, FQNEAQ (reference sequence). V was clipped by 5 bases and J by 5 bases; unmatched bases: 5. The CDR3 sequence is CASSPGQGANEQYF. In DNA, the CDR3 is TGTGCCAGCAGCCCCGGACAGGGGGCGAACGAGCAGTACTTC.

V gene TRBV20-1 combines with J gene TRBJ2-3, with TRBD2 as a possible D gene (6 bases). The length of the CDR3 is 14 residues. The V gene's germline CDR1 is DFQATT and CDR2 SNEGSKA (reference sequence). V lost 3 bases to trimming and J lost 2 bases, with 12 bases between them. CDR3 sequence: CSASTSLNTDTQYF. CDR3 nucleotide sequence: TGCAGTGCTAGTACTAGCCTAAACACAGATACGCAGTATTTT.

The table lists this clonotype with a count of one. A junction end diverges from the germline sequence, so it may reflect a read error. V and J are TRBV7-3 and TRBJ1-3; D remains ambiguous. This CDR3 comprises 13 residues. CDR1 is SGHTA, CDR2 FQGTGA, per germline. The CDR3 DNA is TGTGCTAGCAGCCCTGAGTACGGAAACACCATATATTTT. Amino acids: CASSPEYGNTIYF. Based on the CDR3 plus reference TRBV7-3 and TRBJ1-3, the full variable domain is GAGVSQTPSNKVTEKGKYVELRCDPISGHTALYWYRQSLGQGPEFLIYFQGTGAADDSGLPNDRFFAVRPEGSVSTLKIQRTERGDSAVYLCASSPEYGNTIYFGEGSWLTVV.

Ten or more counts support this clonotype. The chain has TRBV7-2 and TRBJ2-5; D gene uncertain. Germline V gene data show CDR1 as SGHTA and CDR2 as FQGNSA. The CDR3 contains 14 residues. The V gene lost 0 bases and the J gene lost 4 bases, with 9 bases spanning the gap. CDR3 nucleotides: TGTGCCAGCAGCTTAGCGGGCAGCTTAGAGACCCAGTACTTC. Protein product: CASSLAGSLETQYF.

About this clonotype: A read error is possible here, since a much larger clone lies one base away. This rearrangement joins TRBV7-3 to TRBJ2-1, with D possibly being TRBD1 (6 bases). The CDR3 runs to 15 residues. Germline V gene lookup returns CDR1 SGHTA and CDR2 FQGTGA. The ends were cut back, 1 base at V and 9 bases at J, with 16 bases in the middle. CDR3 sequence reads: CASSLNRDNNSEQFF. The CDR3 nucleotides read TGTGCCAGCAGCTTAAATAGGGACAACAACAGTGAGCAGTTCTTC. The full variable domain, in which reference TRBV7-3 and TRBJ2-1 provide the parts outside the CDR3, is GAGVSQTPSNKVTEKGKYVELRCDPISGHTALYWYRQSLGQGPEFLIYFQGTGAADDSGLPNDRFFAVRPEGSVSTLKIQRTERGDSAVYLCASSLNRDNNSEQFFGPGTRLTVL.

This clonotype was counted ten times or more. The chain is built from TRBV19 and TRBJ2-2, with D possibly matching TRBD1 (6 bases). The CDR3 loop spans 16 amino acids. V was shortened by 5 bases and J by 0 bases, with 13 bases between the two germline ends. The germline CDR1 and CDR2 sequences are LNHDA and SQIVND (reference sequence). CDR3 amino acids: CASSGQTVANTGELFF. CDR3 DNA sequence: TGTGCCAGTAGTGGACAGACAGTCGCGAACACCGGGGAGCTGTTTTTT. Full variable domain (rest looked up from reference TRBV19 and TRBJ2-2): DGGITQSPKYLFRKEGQNVTLSCEQNLNHDAMYWYRQDPGQGLRLIYYSQIVNDFQKGDIAEGYSVSREKKESFPLTVTSAQKNPTAFYLCASSGQTVANTGELFFGEGSRLTVL.

The sample holds a few counts of this clonotype. The rearrangement uses TRBV4-3 and TRBJ2-1; D possibly matches TRBD1 or TRBD2 (7 bases each). This CDR3 contains 13 residues. The germline gives CDR1 LGHNA, CDR2 YSLEER. The ends were cut back, 4 bases at V and 7 bases at J, with 11 bases in the middle. CDR3 coding DNA: TGCGCCAGCAGCCCAGGGGGGGTTAATGAGCAGTTCTTC. Translated: CASSPGGVNEQFF.

This clonotype was seen a few times. A read error may explain this, as a much larger clone is one base away. This chain links TRBV19 with TRBJ1-5, with a possible D match to TRBD1 (5 bases). The germline V gene encodes CDR1 LNHDA and CDR2 SQIVND (reference sequence). Deletions cut 4 bases from V and 3 bases from J, with 16 bases between. The CDR3 consists of 16 residues. The CDR3 reads CASSTHGGRVNQPQHF. Written as DNA, the CDR3 is TGTGCCAGTAGTACTCACGGGGGGAGAGTCAATCAGCCCCAGCATTTT.

The chain uses TRBV20-1 and TRBJ1-1; D is undetermined. CDR3 length: 11 amino acids. The germline V gene encodes CDR1 DFQATT and CDR2 SNEGSKA (reference sequence). The CDR3, as DNA: TGCAGCACTGACGGTAACACTGAAGCTTTCTTT. This encodes CSTDGNTEAFF.

This clonotype was observed many times. The V and J genes are TRBV19 and TRBJ1-5, with 9 bases aligning to TRBD1. Germline CDR1 LNHDA, CDR2 SQIVND (reference sequence). This CDR3 spans 18 amino acids. The junction had 11 bases not matched to a gene; V was cut back by 5 bases and J by 0 bases. The CDR3 sequence is CASSATPGTGFSNQPQHF. The CDR3 nucleotides read TGTGCCAGTAGTGCGACCCCCGGGACAGGGTTTAGCAATCAGCCCCAGCATTTT.

This chain joins TRBV27 and TRBJ1-5, with TRBD1 as a possible D gene (6 bases). The V and J ends lost 2 bases and 9 bases respectively, with 14 bases between them. Germline CDR1 is MNHEY and CDR2 is SMNVEV (reference sequence). The length of the CDR3 is 14 residues. This CDR3 is CASSLGGAYTPQHF. The CDR3 DNA reads TGTGCCAGCAGTTTAGGGGGGGCGTATACGCCCCAGCATTTT.

The J gene is TRBJ2-1, the V gene TRBV2, with 9 bases identical to TRBD1. V shed 6 bases and J 6 bases; nucleotides not matched to a gene: 3. CDR1 SNHLY and CDR2 FYNNEI come from the germline V gene. The CDR3 covers 13 residues. CDR3 residues: CASRGQGANEQFF. The CDR3 bases are TGTGCCAGCAGGGGACAGGGAGCCAATGAGCAGTTCTTC.

This clonotype appeared many times. V and J are TRBV20-1 and TRBJ2-7, with D possibly being TRBD1 (5 bases). The CDR3 contains 15 residues. Trimming took off 0 bases at V and 3 bases at J, with 15 bases between the two ends. CDR1 is DFQATT and CDR2 is SNEGSKA in the germline V gene (reference sequence). CDR3 coding DNA: TGCAGTGCTAGAGATTACAAGGGGCGCATCTACGAGCAGTACTTC. Amino acids: CSARDYKGRIYEQYF.

The chain employs TRBV7-6 and TRBJ2-1; D not resolved. CDR3 length: 14 amino acids. Germline CDR1 SGHVS, CDR2 FNYEAQ. Trimming cost V 2 bases and J 9 bases, with 14 bases left between them. The CDR3 coding sequence is TGTGCCAGCAGCTTAAACAACTCGCCGCCTGAGCAGTTCTTC. This encodes CASSLNNSPPEQFF. The full variable domain, completed using reference TRBV7-6 and TRBJ2-1, is GAGVSQSPRYKVTKRGQDVALRCDPISGHVSLYWYRQALGQGPEFLTYFNYEAQQDKSGLPNDRFSAERPEGSISTLTIQRTEQRDSAMYRCASSLNNSPPEQFFGPGTRLTVL.

The table lists this clonotype with many counts. The CDR3 loop is CASSIGGWRLLSPEQFF. The DNA for the CDR3 is TGTGCCAGTAGTATTGGGGGGTGGCGTCTATTGAGCCCTGAGCAGTTCTTC. The chain combines TRBV19 with TRBJ2-1, with D perhaps matching TRBD2 (6 bases). The germline CDR1 and CDR2 sequences are LNHDA and SQIVND (reference sequence). Trimming shortened V by 3 bases and J by 9 bases, and 24 bases separated the two germline ends. The CDR3 spans 17 residues.

The chain recombines TRBV24-1 with TRBJ1-5, with 9 bases fitting TRBD1. With V trimmed by 4 bases and J by 5 bases, 5 bases remained unmatched. The germline CDR1 and CDR2 sequences are KGHDR and SFDVKD. This CDR3 region has 15 residues. The chain's CDR3 is CATSDPTGGHQPQHF. Here the CDR3 DNA reads TGTGCCACCAGTGACCCTACAGGGGGCCATCAGCCCCAGCATTTT.

V is TRBV20-1 and J is TRBJ1-1; D is possibly TRBD1 (5 bases). The CDR3 length is 15 residues. Trimming shortened V by 0 bases and J by 4 bases, and 15 bases separated the two germline ends. Per germline, CDR1 DFQATT and CDR2 SNEGSKA (reference sequence). The CDR3 spells CSARDHKGLGTEAFF. CDR3 coding DNA: TGCAGTGCTAGAGATCACAAGGGGTTGGGCACTGAAGCTTTCTTT.

On this clonotype itself: The junction differs from germline at one of its ends, possibly a read error. V and J are TRBV7-3 and TRBJ2-1; D unresolved. Germline CDR1 SGHTA, CDR2 FQGTGA. This CDR3 has 16 residues. The CDR3 DNA reads as TGTGCCAGCAGTTTAATACGGAACAAAGCCTACAATGAGCAGTTCTTC. The encoded protein is CASSLIRNKAYNEQFF.

The chain uses TRBV7-6 and TRBJ1-6, with a possible D match to TRBD1 (5 bases). The V and J ends lost 2 bases and 7 bases respectively, with 12 bases between them. Germline values: CDR1 SGHVS, CDR2 FNYEAQ. The CDR3 covers 15 residues. Written as DNA, the CDR3 is TGTGCCAGCAGCTTACTGGAGACAGCAAATTCACCCCTCCACTTT. Protein: CASSLLETANSPLHF. The full variable domain, its missing parts supplied by reference TRBV7-6 and TRBJ1-6, is GAGVSQSPRYKVTKRGQDVALRCDPISGHVSLYWYRQALGQGPEFLTYFNYEAQQDKSGLPNDRFSAERPEGSISTLTIQRTEQRDSAMYRCASSLLETANSPLHFGNGTRLTVT.

In this sample, this clonotype turned up many times. The chain joins TRBV6-5 to TRBJ1-2; tentatively, D is TRBD1 (5 bases). The CDR3 consists of 16 residues. The germline CDR1 and CDR2 sequences are MNHEY and SVGAGI. V lost 0 bases to trimming and J lost 5 bases, with 16 bases between them. CDR3 in amino acids: CASSYSGGLSVYGYTF. CDR3 sequence (DNA): TGTGCCAGCAGTTACTCGGGGGGTCTGAGTGTTTATGGCTACACCTTC.

This clonotype came up many times. This chain links TRBV7-6 with TRBJ1-6, with D hard to call. CDR1 and CDR2 (germline): SGHVS, FNYEAQ. Trimming left V 1 base short and J 10 bases short, with 8 bases between. This CDR3 comprises 13 residues. DNA of the CDR3: TGTGCCAGCAGCTTAGGCGCGGGATCACCCCTCCACTTT. This gives the protein CASSLGAGSPLHF.

This sequence joins TRBV20-1 and TRBJ2-5; D unresolved. Germline-derived CDR1 and CDR2 are DFQATT and SNEGSKA (reference sequence). This CDR3 contains 17 residues. Trimming removed 1 base from V and 4 bases from J, with 22 bases in between. DNA of the CDR3: TGCAGTGCTAGAGTCTCGAAGGACCTGACCAGACTAGAGACCCAGTACTTC. Its translation is CSARVSKDLTRLETQYF.

This clonotype occurred many times. This chain joins TRBV6-1 and TRBJ1-3; no firm D call. The CDR3 runs to 13 residues. The V end was cut by 8 bases, the J end by 6 bases, with 14 bases between. Per germline, CDR1 MNHNS and CDR2 SASEGT. In nucleotides, the CDR3 is TGTGCCAGCGGAATGGAACGGAAAAACACCATATATTTT. This sequence encodes CASGMERKNTIYF.

The table lists this clonotype with many counts. The chain combines TRBV27 with TRBJ1-5; D possibly corresponds to TRBD1 (6 bases). The CDR3 totals 13 residues. V lost 6 bases and J 4 bases, leaving 10 bases between the germline ends. Germline lookup yields CDR1 MNHEY and CDR2 SMNVEV (reference sequence). CDR3 loop: CASRRTVNQPQHF. The CDR3 bases are TGTGCCAGCAGGAGGACAGTAAATCAGCCCCAGCATTTT.

This clonotype has at least ten counts. The genes are TRBV20-1 and TRBJ1-2, with 10 bases matching TRBD1. Germline CDR1 and CDR2: DFQATT and SNEGSKA (reference sequence). V shed 2 bases, J shed 6 bases, and the junction held 18 bases outside the gene matches. This CDR3 comprises 18 residues. The CDR3 DNA reads as TGCAGTGCTAGACGAACCCCGGGACAGGGGATTCAGGTCGATGGCTACACCTTC. Its translation: CSARRTPGQGIQVDGYTF.

This chain links TRBV20-1 with TRBJ2-5; D is undetermined. Between the trimmed V and J ends, which lost 4 bases and 1 base, there was a span of 7 bases. From germline, CDR1 is DFQATT and CDR2 SNEGSKA (reference sequence). The CDR3 is 12 amino acids. CDR3 loop: CSAKKSQETQYF. The CDR3 nucleotides are TGCAGTGCTAAGAAATCCCAAGAGACCCAGTACTTC.